These 12 T cell receptor beta chains share one sample of origin, sequenced in a study of CD8+ T cells in alopecia areata. Treatment given: oral pan-JAK inhibitor, 5-10 mg twice daily. Extracted from the samples, RNA was reverse transcribed into cDNA to serve as the sequencing template. Method: immunoSEQ multiplex PCR; TCRdb's copy keeps in-frame clones and lacks some. Found here are 140,000 to 150,000 clones, about 51% of them singletons; the top ten hold approximately 15%. The sequencing here drew on CD8+ T cells sorted from blood, taken at week 4, from a patient treated with tofacitinib. These receptors all stem from a human donor with alopecia areata.

This clone appeared a few times. The chain joins TRBV30 to TRBJ2-6, with 8 bases fitting TRBD1. This CDR3 region has 13 residues. CDR1 and CDR2 from the germline V gene are GTSNPN and SVGIG (reference sequence). The J segment lost 3 bases and the V segment lost 5 bases, leaving 0 bases of the junction unmatched. The CDR3 protein is CAWGQGGANVLTF. The CDR3 DNA sequence: TGTGCCTGGGGACAGGGTGGGGCCAACGTCCTGACTTTC.

This clone appeared a few times. The chain combines TRBV5-1 with TRBJ1-5, with unresolved D. The germline gives CDR1 SGHRS, CDR2 YFSETQ. The length of the CDR3 is 15 residues. Trimming shortened V by 0 bases and J by 1 base, and 8 bases separated the two germline ends. CDR3 coding DNA: TGCGCCAGCAGCTTGGGACTTGGGAGCAATCAGCCCCAGCATTTT. Its protein product is CASSLGLGSNQPQHF.

The gene calls are TRBV27 and TRBJ2-1, with 11 bases that match TRBD2. V lost 5 bases to trimming and J lost 7 bases; unmatched junction nucleotides: 4. This CDR3 contains 14 residues. Germline V gene data show CDR1 as MNHEY and CDR2 as SMNVEV (reference sequence). CDR3 sequence (DNA): TGTGCCAGCAGTAGACTAGCGGGGTTAAATGAGCAGTTCTTC. Translating it yields CASSRLAGLNEQFF.

The V gene is TRBV29-1, the J gene TRBJ2-7, with a weak D call TRBD1 (6 bases). Germline V gene sequence: CDR1 SQVTM, CDR2 ANQGSEA. Trimming removed 5 bases from V and 3 bases from J, with 14 bases in between. The CDR3 is 13 amino acids. CDR3 residues: CSVTHRDNYEQYF. The CDR3 bases are TGCAGCGTTACACACAGGGATAACTACGAGCAGTACTTC.

This clone is a singleton in its sample. The chain uses TRBV30 and TRBJ1-2; D call uncertain. V lost 1 base, J lost 6 bases, and 6 bases lay in between. This CDR3 contains 11 residues. CDR1 is GTSNPN and CDR2 is SVGIG in the germline V gene (reference sequence). This CDR3 reads CAWSAGNGYTF. As DNA, the CDR3 is TGTGCCTGGAGTGCGGGGAATGGCTACACCTTC.

J is TRBJ2-5 and V is TRBV19; D gene ambiguous. The V gene lost 3 bases and the J gene lost 5 bases, with 7 bases spanning the gap. This CDR3 spans 12 amino acids. CDR1 LNHDA and CDR2 SQIVND come from the germline V gene (reference sequence). CDR3 protein: CASSMDRETQYF. The CDR3 coding sequence is TGTGCCAGTAGTATGGACCGGGAGACCCAGTACTTC.

The rearrangement uses TRBV30 and TRBJ1-5, with D possibly being TRBD1 (5 bases). Germline-derived CDR1 and CDR2 are GTSNPN and SVGIG (reference sequence). V was pared by 1 base and J by 0 bases, with 7 bases between. The CDR3 is 14 residues long. The CDR3 reads CAWSGGGSNQPQHF. In DNA, the CDR3 is TGTGCCTGGAGTGGGGGGGGTAGCAATCAGCCCCAGCATTTT.

The rearrangement links TRBV13 to TRBJ1-2; D may be TRBD1 (6 bases). Germline V gene sequence: CDR1 PRHDT, CDR2 FYEKMQ (reference sequence). The V and J ends lost 0 bases and 3 bases respectively, with 14 bases between them. CDR3 length equals 16 residues. The CDR3 DNA reads TGTGCCAGCAGCTTAGGCGGGACAACGTTTTACTATGGCTACACCTTC. The encoded protein is CASSLGGTTFYYGYTF.

This clone showed up just a few times. The chain is built from TRBV4-1 and TRBJ2-7, with D perhaps matching TRBD2 (7 bases). V was clipped by 2 bases and J by 6 bases, with 20 bases between them. Germline V gene lookup returns CDR1 MGHRA and CDR2 YSYEKL. The CDR3 is 16 amino acids. CDR3 DNA: TGCGCCAGCAGCCAATTTTCGGGGGGCCTGGTAGGCGAGCAGTACTTC. It codes for CASSQFSGGLVGEQYF.

DNA of the CDR3: TGTGCCAGCAGCTTTCGTCTCACCGGGGTACAAGAGACCCAGTACTTC. This codes for CASSFRLTGVQETQYF. This chain links TRBV13 with TRBJ2-5; D possibly corresponds to TRBD2 (5 bases). The CDR3 has 16 residues. CDR1 PRHDT and CDR2 FYEKMQ come from the germline V gene (reference sequence). Trimming left V 3 bases short and J 2 bases short, with 16 bases between.

The rearrangement joins TRBV13 to TRBJ2-1, with D possibly called TRBD1 or TRBD2 (5 bases each). This CDR3 is built from 13 residues. The germline V gene has CDR1 PRHDT and CDR2 FYEKMQ (reference sequence). The V end lost 6 bases, the J end lost 10 bases, and 16 bases lay between the germline ends. CDR3 DNA: TGTGCCAGCAGTTCCTCTCCGGGGCGCGAGCAGTTCTTC. It codes for CASSSSPGREQFF.

This clone came up a few times. The rearrangement joins TRBV5-1 to TRBJ1-1; no reliable D call. The V and J ends lost 4 bases and 6 bases respectively, with 13 bases between them. This CDR3 has 13 amino acids. CDR1 is SGHRS, CDR2 YFSETQ, per germline. CDR3 sequence reads: CASSSPPQAEAFF. CDR3 nucleotides: TGCGCCAGCAGCAGCCCGCCCCAAGCTGAAGCTTTCTTT.